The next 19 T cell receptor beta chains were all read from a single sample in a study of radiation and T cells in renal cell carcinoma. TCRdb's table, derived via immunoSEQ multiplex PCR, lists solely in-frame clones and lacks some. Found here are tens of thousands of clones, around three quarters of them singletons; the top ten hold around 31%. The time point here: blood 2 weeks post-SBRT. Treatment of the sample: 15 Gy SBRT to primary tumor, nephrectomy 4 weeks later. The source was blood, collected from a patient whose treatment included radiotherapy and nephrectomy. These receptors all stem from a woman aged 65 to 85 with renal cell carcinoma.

The CDR3 loop is CASSQPGLAGEETQYF. The DNA for the CDR3 is TGTGCCAGCAGCCAACCGGGACTAGCGGGAGAAGAGACCCAGTACTTC. The V gene is TRBV7-9, the J gene TRBJ2-5; 14 bases agree with TRBD2. Germline-derived CDR1 and CDR2 are SEHNR and FQNEAQ (reference sequence). With V trimmed by 5 bases and J by 3 bases, 5 bases remained unmatched. CDR3 length: 16 amino acids.

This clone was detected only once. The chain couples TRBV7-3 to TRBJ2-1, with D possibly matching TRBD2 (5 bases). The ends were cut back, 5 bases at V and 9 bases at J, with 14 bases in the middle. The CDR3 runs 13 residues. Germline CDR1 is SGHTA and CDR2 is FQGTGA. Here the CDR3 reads CASSTSSAGEQFF. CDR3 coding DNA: TGTGCCAGCAGCACAAGCTCCGCGGGTGAGCAGTTCTTC.

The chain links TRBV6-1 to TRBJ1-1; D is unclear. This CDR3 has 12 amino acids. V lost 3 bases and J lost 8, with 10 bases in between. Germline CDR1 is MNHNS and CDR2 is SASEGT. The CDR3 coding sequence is TGTGCCAGCAGTGAGGTGGGAGCAGAAGCTTTCTTT. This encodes CASSEVGAEAFF.

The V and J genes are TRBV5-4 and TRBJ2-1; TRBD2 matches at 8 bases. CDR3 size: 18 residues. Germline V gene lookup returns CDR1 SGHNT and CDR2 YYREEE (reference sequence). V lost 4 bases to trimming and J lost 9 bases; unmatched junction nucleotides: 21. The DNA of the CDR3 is TGTGCCAGCAGCCCCCGGGGGGCTAGCGGGTATACAATCCGTGAGCAGTTCTTC. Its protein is CASSPRGASGYTIREQFF. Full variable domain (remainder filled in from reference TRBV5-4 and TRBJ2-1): ETGVTQSPTHLIKTRGQQVTLRCSSQSGHNTVSWYQQALGQGPQFIFQYYREEENGRGNFPPRFSGLQFPNYSSELNVNALELDDSALYLCASSPRGASGYTIREQFFGPGTRLTVL.

CDR3 protein: CASSQDRISPLHF. The CDR3 coding sequence is TGTGCCAGCAGCCAGGACAGGATTTCACCCCTCCACTTT. The rearrangement uses TRBV5-4 and TRBJ1-6; 7 bases are shared with TRBD1. Germline lookup yields CDR1 SGHNT and CDR2 YYREEE (reference sequence). The CDR3 contains 13 residues. V gave up 4 bases and J gave up 9 bases; unmatched junction bases: 4.

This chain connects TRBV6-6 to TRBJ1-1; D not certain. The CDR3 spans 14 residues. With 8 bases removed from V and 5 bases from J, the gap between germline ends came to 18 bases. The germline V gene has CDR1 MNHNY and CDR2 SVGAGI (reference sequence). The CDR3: CASVPGQRRTEAFF. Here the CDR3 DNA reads TGTGCCAGCGTCCCGGGTCAAAGGAGGACTGAAGCTTTCTTT.

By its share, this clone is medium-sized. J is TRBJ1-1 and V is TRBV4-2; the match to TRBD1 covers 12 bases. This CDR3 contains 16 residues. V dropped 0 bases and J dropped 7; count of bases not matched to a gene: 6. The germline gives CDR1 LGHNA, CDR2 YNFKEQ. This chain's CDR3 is CASSQEGQGARSEAFF. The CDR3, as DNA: TGTGCCAGCAGCCAAGAGGGACAGGGGGCGAGAAGTGAAGCTTTCTTT.

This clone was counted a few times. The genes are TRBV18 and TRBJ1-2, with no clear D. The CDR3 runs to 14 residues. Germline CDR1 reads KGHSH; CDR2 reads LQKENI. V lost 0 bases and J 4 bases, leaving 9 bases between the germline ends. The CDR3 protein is CASSPPGSSYGYTF. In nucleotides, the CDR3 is TGTGCCAGCTCACCACCGGGCAGTTCCTATGGCTACACCTTC.

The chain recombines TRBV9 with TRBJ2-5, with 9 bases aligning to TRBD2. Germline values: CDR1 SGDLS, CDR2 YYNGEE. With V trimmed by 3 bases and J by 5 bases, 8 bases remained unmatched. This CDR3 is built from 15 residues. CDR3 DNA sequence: TGTGCCAGCAGCGGTAGCGGGGGAGCGGGGGAGACCCAGTACTTC. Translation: CASSGSGGAGETQYF.

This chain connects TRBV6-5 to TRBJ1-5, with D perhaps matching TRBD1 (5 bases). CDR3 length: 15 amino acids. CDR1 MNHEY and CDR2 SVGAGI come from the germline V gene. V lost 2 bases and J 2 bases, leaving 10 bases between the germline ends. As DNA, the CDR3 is TGTGCCAGCAGTTACACGGGGGACGGCAATCAGCCCCAGCATTTT. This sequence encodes CASSYTGDGNQPQHF.

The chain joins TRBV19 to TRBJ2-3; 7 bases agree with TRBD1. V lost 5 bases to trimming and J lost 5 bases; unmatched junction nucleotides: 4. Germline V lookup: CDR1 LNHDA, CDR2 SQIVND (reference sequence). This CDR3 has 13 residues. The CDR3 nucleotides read TGTGCCAGTAGTTCCCGGGACAGAGATACGCAGTATTTT. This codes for CASSSRDRDTQYF. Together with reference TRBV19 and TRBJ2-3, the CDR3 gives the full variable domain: DGGITQSPKYLFRKEGQNVTLSCEQNLNHDAMYWYRQDPGQGLRLIYYSQIVNDFQKGDIAEGYSVSREKKESFPLTVTSAQKNPTAFYLCASSSRDRDTQYFGPGTRLTVL.

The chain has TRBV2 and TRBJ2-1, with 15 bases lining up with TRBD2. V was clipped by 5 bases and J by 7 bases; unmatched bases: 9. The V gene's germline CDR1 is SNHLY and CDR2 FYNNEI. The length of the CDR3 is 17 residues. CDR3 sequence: CASSPWTSGGAGNEQFF. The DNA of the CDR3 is TGTGCCAGCAGTCCCTGGACTAGCGGGGGGGCTGGGAATGAGCAGTTCTTC.

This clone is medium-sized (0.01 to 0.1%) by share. CDR3 protein: CASSKKTGASYGYTF. Here the CDR3 DNA reads TGTGCCAGCAGTAAAAAGACAGGGGCCAGTTATGGCTACACCTTC. The chain couples TRBV6-6 to TRBJ1-2, with TRBD1 matching over 8 bases. J gave up 5 bases and V 5 bases, and 10 bases lay outside the gene matches. CDR1 and CDR2 (germline): MNHNY, SVGAGI (reference sequence). CDR3 length equals 15 residues.

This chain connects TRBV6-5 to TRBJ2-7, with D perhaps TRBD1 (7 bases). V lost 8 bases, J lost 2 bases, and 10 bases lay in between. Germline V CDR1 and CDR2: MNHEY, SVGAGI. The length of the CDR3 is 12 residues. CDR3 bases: TGTGCCAGCGGGGGGACAGCCTACGAGCAGTACTTC. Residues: CASGGTAYEQYF.

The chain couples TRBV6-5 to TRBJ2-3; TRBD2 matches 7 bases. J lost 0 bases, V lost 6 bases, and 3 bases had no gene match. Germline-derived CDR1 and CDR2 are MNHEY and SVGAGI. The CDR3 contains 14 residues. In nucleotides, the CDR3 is TGTGCCAGCAGCCTAGCGGCTAGCACAGATACGCAGTATTTT. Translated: CASSLAASTDTQYF.

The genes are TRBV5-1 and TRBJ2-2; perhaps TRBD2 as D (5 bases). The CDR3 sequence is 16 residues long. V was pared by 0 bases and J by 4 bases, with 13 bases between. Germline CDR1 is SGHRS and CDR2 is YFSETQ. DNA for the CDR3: TGCGCCAGCAGCTTGGTCGTGGGAGTGGGCACCGGGGAGCTGTTTTTT. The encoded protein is CASSLVVGVGTGELFF.

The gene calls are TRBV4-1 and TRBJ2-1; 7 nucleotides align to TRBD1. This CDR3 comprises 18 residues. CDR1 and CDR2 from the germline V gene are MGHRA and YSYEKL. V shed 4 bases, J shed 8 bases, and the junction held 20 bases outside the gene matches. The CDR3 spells CASSPLTRDKRQGHEQFF. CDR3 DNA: TGCGCCAGCAGCCCTCTTACCCGCGATAAGAGACAGGGCCATGAGCAGTTCTTC.

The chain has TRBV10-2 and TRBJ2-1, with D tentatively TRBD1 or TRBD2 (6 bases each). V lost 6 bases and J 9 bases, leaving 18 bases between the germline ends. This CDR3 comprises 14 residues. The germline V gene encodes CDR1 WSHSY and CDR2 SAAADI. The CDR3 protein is CASRIGGSIGEQFF. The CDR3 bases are TGCGCCAGCAGAATCGGGGGCTCTATCGGTGAGCAGTTCTTC.

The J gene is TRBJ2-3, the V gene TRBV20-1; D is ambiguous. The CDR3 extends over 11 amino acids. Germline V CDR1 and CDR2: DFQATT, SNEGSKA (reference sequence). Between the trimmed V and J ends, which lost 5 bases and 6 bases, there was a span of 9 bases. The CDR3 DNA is TGCAGTGCTCCTCTCGGTGATACGCAGTATTTT. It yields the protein CSAPLGDTQYF.